The sequence of this T cell receptor (beta chain) was determined in a study of OX40 agonist ivuxolimab in advanced cancers. Method: immunoSEQ multiplex PCR; TCRdb's copy keeps in-frame clones and lacks some. The table shows some 140,000 clones, with approximately 90% occurring only once. The specimen was CD4+ or CD8+ T cells sorted from blood, collected in a trial of the OX40 agonist ivuxolimab. This clonotype originated in an adult with an advanced solid tumor such as melanoma, head and neck, liver or kidney cancer.

DNA of the CDR3: TGTGCCAGCAGTTACGGGAGGGGCGGACCGACCTACGAGCAGTACTTC. Translated: CASSYGRGGPTYEQYF. The J gene is TRBJ2-7, the V gene TRBV6-5, with 7 bases that match TRBD2. This CDR3 has 16 residues. The V and J ends lost 2 bases and 2 bases, in that order; junction bases with no gene match: 9. CDR1 and CDR2 (germline): MNHEY, SVGAGI.